The 23 T cell receptor beta chains presented below share a single source sample, sequenced in a study of metastatic and nonmetastatic thyroid tumors. TCRdb re-called clones from the PCR reads using MiXCR. The sample lists tens of thousands of clones, about a third occurring once. Thyroid surgery had not been preceded by any treatment in any patient. The sequenced sample consisted of tumor tissue. These receptors were taken from a female donor with papillary thyroid cancer or a benign thyroid nodule (not recorded which). Some clones in this sample may be carry-over from other donors' samples.

The V call is TRBV2, the J call TRBJ1-6; tentatively, D is TRBD1 (6 bases). The CDR3 runs 14 residues. Germline V CDR1 and CDR2: SNHLY, FYNNEI. The V gene lost 3 bases and the J gene lost 7 bases, with 10 bases spanning the gap. CDR3 sequence: CASSEQGWNSPLHF. In nucleotides, the CDR3 is TGTGCCAGCAGTGAGCAGGGGTGGAATTCACCCCTCCACTTT. Looking up the rest from reference TRBV2 and TRBJ1-6 gives the full variable domain: EPEVTQTPSHQVTQMGQEVILRCVPISNHLYFYWYRQILGQKVEFLVSFYNNEISEKSEIFDDQFSVERPDGSNFTLKIRSTKLEDSAMYFCASSEQGWNSPLHFGNGTRLTVT.

V is TRBV27 and J is TRBJ1-5; TRBD1 is a possible D gene (5 bases). There are 15 residues in the CDR3. Germline V gene lookup returns CDR1 MNHEY and CDR2 SMNVEV (reference sequence). Trimming pared 5 bases from V and 7 bases from J, leaving 18 bases between. The CDR3 region is CASSVSRGGRQPQHF. CDR3 in DNA: TGTGCCAGCAGTGTCTCGAGGGGAGGGAGACAGCCCCAGCATTTT.

This clone has more than one count but fewer than ten. This rearrangement joins TRBV6-2 or TRBV6-3 to TRBJ2-7; 8 bases are a match to TRBD2. Trimming took 0 bases from V and 2 from J; bases not matched to a gene: 12. CDR1 and CDR2 (germline): MNHEY, SVGEGT. The length of the CDR3 is 18 residues. The CDR3 DNA reads TGTGCCAGCAGTTACTCGACTCCTAGACTAGCGCCAACCTACGAGCAGTACTTC. It specifies CASSYSTPRLAPTYEQYF.

The chain combines TRBV2 with TRBJ2-6; 14 bases are a match to TRBD2. The ends lost 9 bases at V and 2 bases at J; junction bases unmatched: 3. Germline V CDR1 and CDR2: SNHLY, FYNNEI. This CDR3 region has 16 residues. The CDR3 DNA sequence: TGTGCCAGTCGACTAGCGGGAGGGGCTGGGGCCAACGTCCTGACTTTC. Its protein product is CASRLAGGAGANVLTF.

V is TRBV5-1 and J is TRBJ2-7, with D unresolved. V lost 4 bases to trimming and J lost 6 bases, with 17 bases between them. Germline V gene lookup returns CDR1 SGHRS and CDR2 YFSETQ. CDR3 length: 14 amino acids. The CDR3 loop reads CASSDSHSLSEQYF. CDR3 nucleotides: TGCGCCAGCAGCGATTCCCATTCCCTATCCGAGCAGTACTTC.

This clone was recorded a few times. V is TRBV27 and J is TRBJ1-6; D unresolved. The CDR3 has 15 amino acids. Deletions cut 3 bases from V and 7 bases from J, with 13 bases between. Germline V gene data show CDR1 as MNHEY and CDR2 as SMNVEV (reference sequence). The CDR3 DNA follows: TGTGCCAGCAGTTTCGAACGCAGGTCAAATTCACCCCTCCACTTT. Translation: CASSFERRSNSPLHF.

This rearrangement joins TRBV2 to TRBJ2-2; TRBD2 matches at 9 bases. V lost 7 bases, J lost 0 bases, and 9 bases stayed unmatched. CDR1 is SNHLY and CDR2 is FYNNEI in the germline V gene. The CDR3 has 17 amino acids. In nucleotides, the CDR3 is TGTGCCAGCACACTTCTGACTAGCGGATCGAACACCGGGGAGCTGTTTTTT. Its translation is CASTLLTSGSNTGELFF.

This clone was detected a few times. This rearrangement joins TRBV24-1 to TRBJ1-2, with 9 positions matching TRBD1. V lost 4 bases and J lost 2; bases outside the gene matches: 4. CDR1 is KGHDR and CDR2 is SFDVKD in the germline V gene. This CDR3 is 15 amino acids long. The CDR3 DNA reads as TGTGCCACCAGTGACCAGGGACAGGGCAACTATGGCTACACCTTC. Amino acid sequence: CATSDQGQGNYGYTF.

This clone came up a few times. The chain is built from TRBV11-2 and TRBJ2-7; unclear D gene. The V gene's germline CDR1 is SGHAT and CDR2 FQNNGV. Trimming took off 0 bases at V and 0 bases at J, with 12 bases between the two ends. This CDR3 has 16 residues. The DNA for the CDR3 is TGTGCCAGCAGCTTAGATTTCGCCGGAGCCTCCTACGAGCAGTACTTC. It encodes CASSLDFAGASYEQYF. Filled out from reference TRBV11-2 and TRBJ2-7, the complete variable domain reads EAGVAQSPRYKIIEKRQSVAFWCNPISGHATLYWYQQILGQGPKLLIQFQNNGVVDDSQLPKDRFSAERLKGVDSTLKIQPAKLEDSAVYLCASSLDFAGASYEQYFGPGTRLTVT.

This rearrangement joins TRBV28 to TRBJ2-3; 7 bases agree with TRBD2. Germline-derived CDR1 and CDR2 are MDHEN and SYDVKM. Trimming removed 3 bases from V and 1 base from J; junction bases left unmatched: 1. The CDR3 consists of 14 residues. Written as DNA, the CDR3 is TGTGCCAGCAGTTTTCTAGCGGGCACAGATACGCAGTATTTT. Translating gives CASSFLAGTDTQYF.

This clone was observed a handful of times. A read error may produce the germline difference seen at one junction end. The chain links TRBV6-2 or TRBV6-3 to TRBJ2-7, with a weak D call TRBD1 (5 bases). Germline CDR1 MNHEY, CDR2 SVGEGT. The CDR3 runs to 12 residues. CDR3 coding DNA: TGTGCCACCAAGCATCAGGGCTACGAACAGTACTTC. This translates into CATKHQGYEQYF.

This clone was recorded a few times. The chain employs TRBV3-1 and TRBJ1-6; D perhaps matches TRBD1 (5 bases). The germline V gene has CDR1 LGHDT and CDR2 YNNKEL (reference sequence). The V gene lost 3 bases and the J gene lost 10 bases, with 13 bases spanning the gap. This CDR3 is built from 14 residues. The CDR3 loop reads CASSQTAAGSPLHF. The CDR3 nucleotides are TGTGCCAGCAGCCAGACGGCGGCAGGGTCACCCCTCCACTTT.

This clone was counted only a few times. This chain links TRBV19 with TRBJ2-1; the D is unclear. Trimming took off 5 bases at V and 4 bases at J, with 12 bases between the two ends. The CDR3 runs 14 residues. Germline CDR1 LNHDA, CDR2 SQIVND (reference sequence). CDR3 residues: CASSSKFLYNEQFF. The CDR3 DNA is TGTGCCAGTAGTTCGAAGTTTCTGTACAATGAGCAGTTCTTC.

The chain uses TRBV5-1 and TRBJ2-7; D is undetermined. CDR1 and CDR2 from the germline V gene are SGHRS and YFSETQ. Deletions cut 2 bases from V and 6 bases from J, with 9 bases between. This CDR3 has 12 residues. CDR3 DNA: TGCGCCAGCAGCTTAAGCTCCAGCGAGCAGTACTTC. Protein sequence: CASSLSSSEQYF.

This clone has only a few counts. The chain joins TRBV28 to TRBJ2-1; the match to TRBD1 covers 11 bases. The germline V gene has CDR1 MDHEN and CDR2 SYDVKM. The junction had 8 bases not matched to a gene; V was cut back by 7 bases and J by 9 bases. This CDR3 is built from 14 residues. CDR3 protein: CASTEDRGRFEQFF. Written as DNA, the CDR3 is TGTGCCAGCACCGAGGACAGGGGGCGGTTTGAGCAGTTCTTC.

This clone has more than one count but fewer than ten. Other DNA sequences in this sample translate to the same CDR3. The chain carries TRBV7-9 and TRBJ1-2; D unresolved. This CDR3 contains 12 residues. Trimming cost V 2 bases and J 4 bases, with 5 bases left between them. The germline V gene has CDR1 SEHNR and CDR2 FQNEAQ (reference sequence). This chain's CDR3 is CASSLPGYGYTF. The CDR3 region has the DNA TGTGCCAGCAGCTTACCGGGCTATGGCTACACCTTC.

V usage is TRBV4-1 and J usage is TRBJ2-3; 7 bases are a match to TRBD2. The CDR3 has 16 amino acids. Trimming took 0 bases from V and 7 from J; bases not matched to a gene: 10. Germline values: CDR1 MGHRA, CDR2 YSYEKL. CDR3 DNA sequence: TGCGCCAGCAGCCAAGAGGGCCTAGCCGGGAGGAATACGCAGTATTTT. Translated, it gives CASSQEGLAGRNTQYF.

The chain joins TRBV5-1 to TRBJ1-2; D may be TRBD1 (6 bases). Trimming removed 4 bases at V and 5 bases at J, with 18 bases between. CDR1 and CDR2 (germline): SGHRS, YFSETQ. The length of the CDR3 is 15 residues. For the CDR3, the DNA is TGCGCCAGCAGCGAGGGGGGGATCGTAAGGTATGGCTACACCTTC. Amino acid sequence: CASSEGGIVRYGYTF.

The gene calls are TRBV7-2 and TRBJ2-7; D is unclear. CDR1 SGHTA and CDR2 FQGNSA come from the germline V gene. The CDR3 runs 15 residues. V dropped 7 bases and J dropped 3 bases, with 19 bases sitting between them. CDR3 residues: CASILQGSAVYEQYF. CDR3 bases: TGTGCCAGCATCCTTCAAGGGTCGGCGGTCTACGAGCAGTACTTC.

The chain joins TRBV20-1 to TRBJ2-1; 11 nucleotides align to TRBD2. CDR1 and CDR2 from the germline V gene are DFQATT and SNEGSKA (reference sequence). The CDR3 runs to 15 residues. The ends lost 5 bases at V and 4 bases at J; junction bases unmatched: 7. In DNA, the CDR3 is TGCAGTGCTCCGCGACTAGCGGGATTATACAATGAGCAGTTCTTC. Translated: CSAPRLAGLYNEQFF.

This clone came up once. The chain couples TRBV20-1 to TRBJ2-7; possible D gene TRBD2, 5 bases. Trimming removed 0 bases from V and 2 bases from J, with 14 bases in between. Germline assignment: CDR1 DFQATT and CDR2 SNEGSKA (reference sequence). The CDR3 is 15 amino acids. The CDR3: CSARERLAHPYEQYF. The CDR3 DNA follows: TGCAGTGCTAGAGAGCGATTAGCGCATCCCTACGAGCAGTACTTC.

This clone has just a few counts. The V and J genes are TRBV20-1 and TRBJ1-6; no reliable D call. The V gene lost 0 bases and the J gene lost 6 bases, with 3 bases spanning the gap. Germline-derived CDR1 and CDR2 are DFQATT and SNEGSKA (reference sequence). The CDR3 sequence is 12 residues long. The CDR3 DNA is TGCAGTGCTAGAGATGGTAATTCACCCCTCCACTTT. It translates to CSARDGNSPLHF.

The chain recombines TRBV28 with TRBJ2-7, with D perhaps TRBD1 (5 bases). CDR1 and CDR2 (germline): MDHEN, SYDVKM. V lost 4 bases to trimming and J lost 0 bases, with 16 bases between them. The CDR3 consists of 16 residues. CDR3 nucleotide sequence: TGTGCCAGCAGTTCCCATCTGGACATTCGCTCCTACGAGCAGTACTTC. It translates to CASSSHLDIRSYEQYF.